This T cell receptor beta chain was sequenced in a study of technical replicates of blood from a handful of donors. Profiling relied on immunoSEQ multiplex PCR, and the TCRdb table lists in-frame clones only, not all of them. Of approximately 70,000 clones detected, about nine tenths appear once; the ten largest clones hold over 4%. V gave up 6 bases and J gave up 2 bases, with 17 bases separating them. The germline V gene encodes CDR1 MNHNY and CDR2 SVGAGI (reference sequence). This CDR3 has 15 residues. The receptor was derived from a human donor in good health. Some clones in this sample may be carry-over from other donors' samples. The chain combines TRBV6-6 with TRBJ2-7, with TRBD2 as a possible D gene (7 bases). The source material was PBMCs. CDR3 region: CASRDGGGVAYEQYF. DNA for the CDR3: TGTGCCAGCAGGGATGGGGGGGGCGTCGCCTACGAGCAGTACTTC.